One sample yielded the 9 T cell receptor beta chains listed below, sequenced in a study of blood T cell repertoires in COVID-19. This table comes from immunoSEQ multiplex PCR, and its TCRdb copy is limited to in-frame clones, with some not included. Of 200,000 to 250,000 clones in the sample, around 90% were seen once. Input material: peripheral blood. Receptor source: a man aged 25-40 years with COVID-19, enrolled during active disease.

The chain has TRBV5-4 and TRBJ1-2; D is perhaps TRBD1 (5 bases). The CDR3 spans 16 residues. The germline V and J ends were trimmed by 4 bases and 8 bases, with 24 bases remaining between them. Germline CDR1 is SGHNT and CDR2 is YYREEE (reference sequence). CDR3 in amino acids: CASSPGRGSFYGGYTF. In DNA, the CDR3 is TGTGCCAGCAGCCCGGGGAGGGGCAGCTTCTATGGGGGCTACACCTTC.

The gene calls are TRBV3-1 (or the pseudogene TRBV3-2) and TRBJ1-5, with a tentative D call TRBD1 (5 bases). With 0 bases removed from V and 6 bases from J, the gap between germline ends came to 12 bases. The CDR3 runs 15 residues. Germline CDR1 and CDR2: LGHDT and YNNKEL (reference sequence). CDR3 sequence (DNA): TGTGCCAGCAGCCAAGATATCAGGGTCGGTCAGCCCCAGCATTTT. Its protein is CASSQDIRVGQPQHF.

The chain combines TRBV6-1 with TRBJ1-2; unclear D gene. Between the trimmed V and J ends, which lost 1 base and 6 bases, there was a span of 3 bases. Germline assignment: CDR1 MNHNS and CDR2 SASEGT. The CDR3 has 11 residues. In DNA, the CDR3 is TGTGCCAGCAGTGAAGGAGATGGCTACACCTTC. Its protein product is CASSEGDGYTF.

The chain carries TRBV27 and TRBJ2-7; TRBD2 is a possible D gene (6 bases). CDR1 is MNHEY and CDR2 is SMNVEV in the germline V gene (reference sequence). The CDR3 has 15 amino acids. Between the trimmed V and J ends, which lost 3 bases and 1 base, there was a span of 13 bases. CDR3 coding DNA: TGTGCCAGCAGTTTGTCGGGGGTCCTTTCCTACGAGCAGTACTTC. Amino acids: CASSLSGVLSYEQYF.

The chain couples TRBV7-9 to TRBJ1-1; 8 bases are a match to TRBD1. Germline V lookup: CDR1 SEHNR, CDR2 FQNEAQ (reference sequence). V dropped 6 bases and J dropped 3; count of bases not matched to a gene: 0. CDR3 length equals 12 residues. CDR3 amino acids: CASRTGDTEAFF. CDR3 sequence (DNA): TGTGCCAGCAGGACAGGGGACACTGAAGCTTTCTTT.

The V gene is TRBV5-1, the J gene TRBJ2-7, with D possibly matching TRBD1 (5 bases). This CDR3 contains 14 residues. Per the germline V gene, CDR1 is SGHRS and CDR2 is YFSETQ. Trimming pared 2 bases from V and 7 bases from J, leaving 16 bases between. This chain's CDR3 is CASSFTPPKGEQYF. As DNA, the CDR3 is TGCGCCAGCAGCTTCACACCCCCTAAGGGGGAGCAGTACTTC.

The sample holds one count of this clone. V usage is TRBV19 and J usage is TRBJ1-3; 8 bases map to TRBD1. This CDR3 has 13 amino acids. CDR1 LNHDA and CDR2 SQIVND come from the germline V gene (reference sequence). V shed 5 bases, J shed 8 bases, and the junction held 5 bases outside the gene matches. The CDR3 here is CASSPGQGYTIYF. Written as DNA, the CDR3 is TGTGCCAGTAGTCCCGGACAGGGCTACACCATATATTTT.

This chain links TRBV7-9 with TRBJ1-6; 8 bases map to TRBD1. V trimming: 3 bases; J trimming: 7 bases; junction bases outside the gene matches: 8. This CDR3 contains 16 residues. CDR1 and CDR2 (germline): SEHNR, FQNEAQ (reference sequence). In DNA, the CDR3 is TGTGCCAGCAGCTTTCAAACCGGGACAGGCAATTCACCCCTCCACTTT. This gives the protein CASSFQTGTGNSPLHF.

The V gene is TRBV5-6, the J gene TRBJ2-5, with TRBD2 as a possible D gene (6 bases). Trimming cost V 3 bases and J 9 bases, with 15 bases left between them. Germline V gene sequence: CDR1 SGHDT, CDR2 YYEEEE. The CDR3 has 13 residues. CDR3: CASSWDSPGPQYF. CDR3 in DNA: TGTGCCAGCAGCTGGGACTCCCCGGGGCCCCAGTACTTC.